What follows are 10 T cell receptor beta chains derived from one specimen sequenced in a study of T cells in Graves' hyperthyroidism and ophthalmopathy. RNA transcripts yielded amplified TCR beta CDR3 regions. TCR CDR3 underwent first-round RT-PCR with the HTBI primer set. TCRdb called the multiplex PCR reads again in MiXCR, with one record for every CDR3 protein. Here the sample spans about 560,000 distinct CDR3 sequences, 15% to 18% being singletons. The specimen sequenced was blood. All receptors derive from a woman in her 30s with Graves' hyperthyroidism.

This clonotype occurred many times. V is TRBV20-1 and J is TRBJ1-5; 10 positions match TRBD1. Trimming removed 1 base from V and 5 bases from J; junction bases left unmatched: 8. The CDR3 contains 16 residues. Germline V gives CDR1 DFQATT, CDR2 SNEGSKA (reference sequence). The CDR3 bases are TGCAGTGCTAGAGCGGGACAGGGGATCGGCCATCAGCCCCAGCATTTT. It codes for CSARAGQGIGHQPQHF.

This clonotype was counted at least ten times. This chain joins TRBV30 and TRBJ2-2; D uncertain. V lost 8 bases, J lost 2 bases, and 15 bases lay in between. The length of the CDR3 is 14 residues. CDR1 is GTSNPN, CDR2 SVGIG, per germline (reference sequence). The CDR3 is CAQPGPTNTGELFF. The CDR3, as DNA: TGTGCCCAACCCGGTCCAACTAACACCGGGGAGCTGTTTTTT.

Regarding this clonotype: A read error may be the cause here, since a much bigger clone is one base away. This chain joins TRBV28 and TRBJ2-7; no reliable D call. Per germline, CDR1 MDHEN and CDR2 SYDVKM. V was trimmed by 3 bases and J by 3 bases, leaving 12 bases between them. This CDR3 contains 14 residues. DNA for the CDR3: TGTGCCAGCAGTTTTGATGGGTCTGTCTACGAGCAGTACTTC. It translates to CASSFDGSVYEQYF.

The J gene is TRBJ2-1, the V gene TRBV3-1; D remains unclear. This CDR3 is 17 amino acids long. Germline lookup yields CDR1 LGHDT and CDR2 YNNKEL (reference sequence). The V and J ends lost 0 bases and 4 bases respectively, with 16 bases between them. The CDR3 here is CASSQDILPENYNEQFF. The CDR3 nucleotides read TGTGCCAGCAGCCAAGATATCCTACCAGAGAATTACAATGAGCAGTTCTTC.

The table lists this clonotype with a few counts. This chain connects TRBV4-1 to TRBJ1-5; D is unresolved. Trimming took 3 bases from V and 0 from J, leaving 12 bases between them. Germline V gives CDR1 MGHRA, CDR2 YSYEKL. The CDR3 has 16 residues. This chain's CDR3 is CASSHRGSLSNQPQHF. CDR3 nucleotide sequence: TGCGCCAGCAGCCACCGCGGGAGCCTTAGCAATCAGCCCCAGCATTTT.

CDR3 sequence: CASSQLAGGGPDTQYF. The CDR3 region has the DNA TGTGCCAGCAGCCAACTAGCGGGGGGGGGCCCAGATACGCAGTATTTT. The chain joins TRBV6-2 or TRBV6-3 to TRBJ2-3; 13 bases align to TRBD2. CDR1 is MNHEY, CDR2 SVGEGT, per germline. V lost 6 bases, J lost 4 bases, and 7 bases stayed unmatched. The CDR3 spans 16 residues.

This clonotype was seen only a few times. The chain links TRBV4-2 to TRBJ1-1; TRBD1 matches at 8 bases. From germline, CDR1 is LGHNA and CDR2 YNFKEQ. Trimming took 0 bases from V and 9 from J; bases not matched to a gene: 6. The CDR3 is 14 amino acids. This CDR3 is CASSQDPGQGQAFF. CDR3 DNA sequence: TGTGCCAGCAGCCAAGATCCCGGACAGGGTCAAGCTTTCTTT.

The chain has TRBV5-6 and TRBJ2-7; 10 nucleotides line up with TRBD1. Germline CDR1 and CDR2: SGHDT and YYEEEE. J gave up 3 bases and V 2 bases, and 5 bases lay outside the gene matches. This CDR3 region has 15 residues. As DNA, the CDR3 is TGTGCCAGCAGCTTTGGGACAGGGGTGCACTACGAGCAGTACTTC. Its translation is CASSFGTGVHYEQYF. Full variable domain (rest looked up from reference TRBV5-6 and TRBJ2-7): DAGVTQSPTHLIKTRGQQVTLRCSPKSGHDTVSWYQQALGQGPQFIFQYYEEEERQRGNFPDRFSGHQFPNYSSELNVNALLLGDSALYLCASSFGTGVHYEQYFGPGTRLTVT.

This clonotype was seen ten or more times. The chain is built from TRBV5-1 and TRBJ2-7, with TRBD2 matching 7 bases. Looked up from germline, CDR1 is SGHRS and CDR2 is YFSETQ. J gave up 6 bases and V 0 bases, and 3 bases lay outside the gene matches. The length of the CDR3 is 13 residues. CDR3 loop: CASSLGTSAEQYF. In DNA form, the CDR3 reads TGCGCCAGCAGCTTGGGAACTAGCGCCGAGCAGTACTTC.

Concerning this clonotype itself: A clone one base away is much larger, so this may be a read error. V and J are TRBV14 and TRBJ2-3; D is undetermined. The CDR3 spans 15 residues. The germline V gene has CDR1 SGHDN and CDR2 FVKESK. CDR3 in DNA: TGTGCCAGCAGCCAACGAGCAAGAAGCACAGATACGCGGTATTTT. Its protein product is CASSQRARSTDTRYF.